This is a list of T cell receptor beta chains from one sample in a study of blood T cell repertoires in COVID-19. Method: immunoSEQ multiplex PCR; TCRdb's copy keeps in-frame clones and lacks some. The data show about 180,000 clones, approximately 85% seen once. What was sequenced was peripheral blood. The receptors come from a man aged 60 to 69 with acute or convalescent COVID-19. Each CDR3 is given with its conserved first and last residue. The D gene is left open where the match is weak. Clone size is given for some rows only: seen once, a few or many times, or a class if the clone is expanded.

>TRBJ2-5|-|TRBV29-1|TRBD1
CSVVRDRGQETQYF
TGCAGCGTTGTTCGGGACAGGGGCCAAGAGACCCAGTACTTC
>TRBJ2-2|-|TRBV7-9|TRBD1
CASRPGQANTGELFF
TGTGCCAGCAGGCCGGGACAGGCGAACACCGGGGAGCTGTTTTTT
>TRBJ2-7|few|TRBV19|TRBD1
CASSKGGTGGNEQYF
TGTGCCAGTAGTAAGGGAGGGACAGGGGGCAACGAGCAGTACTTC
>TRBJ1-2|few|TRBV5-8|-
CASSLVEGYTF
TGTGCCAGCAGCCTCGTGGAGGGCTACACCTTC
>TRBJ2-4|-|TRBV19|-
CGPQGKNIQYF
TGTGGGCCGCAGGGGAAAAACATTCAGTACTTC
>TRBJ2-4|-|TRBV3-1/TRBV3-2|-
CASSQGGRVSKNIQYF
TGTGCCAGCAGCCAAGGGGGCAGGGTGAGCAAAAACATTCAGTACTTC
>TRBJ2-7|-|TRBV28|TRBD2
CASSAGDLYEQYF
TGTGCCAGCAGTGCGGGAGATCTCTACGAGCAGTACTTC
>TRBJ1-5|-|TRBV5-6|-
CASSPGIYSNQPQHF
TGTGCCAGCAGTCCAGGAATTTATAGCAATCAGCCCCAGCATTTT
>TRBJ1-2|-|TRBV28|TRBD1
CASSPGTGGYTF
TGTGCCAGCAGTCCTGGGACAGGTGGCTACACCTTC
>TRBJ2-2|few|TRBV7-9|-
CASSLALIGGELFF
TGTGCCAGCAGCTTAGCGTTAATCGGCGGGGAGCTGTTTTTT
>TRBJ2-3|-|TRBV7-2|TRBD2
CASISYLGLAGGGTDTQYF
TGTGCCAGCATATCGTACTTAGGACTAGCGGGAGGGGGCACAGATACGCAGTATTTT
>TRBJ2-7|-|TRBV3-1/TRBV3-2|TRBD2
CASSQGRREGGHEQYF
TGTGCCAGCAGCCAAGGGCGGCGGGAGGGCGGCCACGAGCAGTACTTC
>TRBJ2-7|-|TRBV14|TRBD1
CASSRQGFGEQYF
TGTGCCAGCAGCAGACAGGGGTTTGGAGAGCAGTACTTC
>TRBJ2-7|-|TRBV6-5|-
CASRPFSRKHYEQYF
TGTGCCAGCAGGCCCTTTAGCCGTAAGCACTACGAGCAGTACTTC
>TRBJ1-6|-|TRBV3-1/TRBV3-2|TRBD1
CASSQDPGGAAPLHF
TGTGCCAGCAGCCAGGACCCAGGGGGAGCGGCACCCCTCCACTTT
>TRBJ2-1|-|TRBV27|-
CASSYSRFNEQFF
TGTGCCAGCAGCTACTCCCGCTTCAATGAGCAGTTCTTC
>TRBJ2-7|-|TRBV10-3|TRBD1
CAISWTGGGYEQYF
TGTGCCATCAGCTGGACAGGGGGTGGCTACGAGCAGTACTTC
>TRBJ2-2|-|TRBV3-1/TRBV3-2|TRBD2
CASSPTPGLALGGAAGELFF
TGTGCCAGCAGCCCAACCCCGGGACTAGCGTTGGGGGGGGCCGCCGGGGAGCTGTTTTTT
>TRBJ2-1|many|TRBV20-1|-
CSARERDEQFF
TGCAGTGCTAGAGAGCGCGATGAGCAGTTCTTC
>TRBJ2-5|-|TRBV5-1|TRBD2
CASSFSGSRETQYF
TGCGCCAGCAGCTTTAGCGGGAGCAGAGAGACCCAGTACTTC
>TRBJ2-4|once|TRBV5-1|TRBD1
CASSPGTGSIYIQYF
TGCGCCAGCAGCCCCGGGACAGGAAGTATTTACATTCAGTACTTC
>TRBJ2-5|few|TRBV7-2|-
CASSPGPANGETQYF
TGTGCCAGCAGCCCCGGCCCAGCGAACGGAGAGACCCAGTACTTC
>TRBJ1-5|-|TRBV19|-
CASSKATGLGNQPQHF
TGTGCCAGTAGTAAAGCGACAGGATTGGGCAATCAGCCCCAGCATTTT
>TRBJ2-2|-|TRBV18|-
CASSPRTALIGELFF
TGTGCCAGCTCACCCCGGACAGCGTTGATCGGGGAGCTGTTTTTT
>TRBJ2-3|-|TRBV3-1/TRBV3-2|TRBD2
CASSPTSGSGTDTQYF
TGTGCCAGCAGCCCGACTAGCGGGAGTGGGACAGATACGCAGTATTTT
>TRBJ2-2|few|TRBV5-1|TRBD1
CASSRGLTGPTGELFF
TGCGCCAGCAGCAGGGGGCTGACAGGGCCCACCGGGGAGCTGTTTTTT
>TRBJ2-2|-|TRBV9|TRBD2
CASSVRSGRYPSGTGELFF
TGTGCCAGCAGCGTTCGGAGCGGGAGGTACCCTTCGGGCACCGGGGAGCTGTTTTTT
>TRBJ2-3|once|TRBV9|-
CASSVVAEFRYTDTQYF
TGTGCCAGCAGCGTAGTGGCGGAATTCAGATACACAGATACGCAGTATTTT
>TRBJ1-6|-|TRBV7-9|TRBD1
CASSLHRGDSPLHF
TGTGCCAGCAGCTTACACAGGGGTGATTCACCCCTCCACTTT
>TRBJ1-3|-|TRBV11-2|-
CASSLFTGNTIYF
TGTGCCAGCAGCTTATTCACTGGAAACACCATATATTTT
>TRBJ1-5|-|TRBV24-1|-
CATSDSTAQPQHF
TGTGCCACCAGTGATTCGACAGCTCAGCCCCAGCATTTT
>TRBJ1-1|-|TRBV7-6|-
CASSLVLGGDTEAFF
TGTGCCAGCAGCTTAGTGCTGGGGGGGGACACTGAAGCTTTCTTT
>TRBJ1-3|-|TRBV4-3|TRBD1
CASSYQTGAGNTIYF
TGCGCCAGCAGCTACCAGACAGGGGCTGGAAACACCATATATTTT
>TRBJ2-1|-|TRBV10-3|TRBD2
CAIGGLAGRSYNEQFF
TGTGCCATCGGGGGACTAGCGGGAAGGTCCTACAATGAGCAGTTCTTC
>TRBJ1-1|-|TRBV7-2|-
CASSLGFGTEAFF
TGTGCCAGCAGCCTCGGTTTCGGCACTGAAGCTTTCTTT
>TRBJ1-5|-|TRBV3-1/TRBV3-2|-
CASSPAGALGNQPQHF
TGTGCCAGCAGCCCTGCAGGGGCGTTAGGCAATCAGCCCCAGCATTTT
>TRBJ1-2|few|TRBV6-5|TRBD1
CASSYSDRASGYTF
TGTGCCAGCAGTTACTCCGACAGGGCCTCTGGCTACACCTTC
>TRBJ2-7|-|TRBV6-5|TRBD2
CASSMLRLAGHEQYF
TGTGCCAGCAGCATGCTAAGACTAGCGGGACACGAGCAGTACTTC
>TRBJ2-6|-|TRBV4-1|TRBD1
CASSQGTGYGGANVLTF
TGCGCCAGCAGCCAAGGGACAGGGTATGGAGGGGCCAACGTCCTGACTTTC
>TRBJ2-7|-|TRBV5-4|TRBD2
CASSPGGTSGYEQYF
TGTGCCAGCAGCCCTGGGGGGACTAGCGGATACGAGCAGTACTTC
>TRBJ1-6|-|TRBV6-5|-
CASKGQNNSPLHF
TGTGCCAGCAAGGGACAAAACAATTCACCCCTCCACTTT
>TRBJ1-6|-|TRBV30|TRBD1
CAWQNRGLRSPLHF
TGTGCCTGGCAAAACAGGGGGCTTAGGTCACCCCTCCACTTT
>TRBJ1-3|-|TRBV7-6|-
CASSSTGLGGNTIYF
TGTGCCAGCAGCTCCACAGGGCTGGGGGGAAACACCATATATTTT
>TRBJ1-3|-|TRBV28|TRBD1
CASSRGGGQGAGNTIYF
TGTGCCAGCAGCCGGGGAGGGGGACAGGGGGCTGGAAACACCATATATTTT
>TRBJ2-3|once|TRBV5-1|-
CASSPGDTAFTDTQYF
TGCGCCAGCAGCCCGGGAGACACCGCTTTCACAGATACGCAGTATTTT
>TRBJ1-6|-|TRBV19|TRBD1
CASRRDRGNSPLHF
TGTGCCAGTAGGAGGGACAGGGGGAATTCACCCCTCCACTTT
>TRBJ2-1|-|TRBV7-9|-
CASSFLRRGGNEQFF
TGTGCCAGCAGCTTTTTGCGGAGAGGAGGAAATGAGCAGTTCTTC
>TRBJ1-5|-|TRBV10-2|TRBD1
CATGTGNQPQHF
TGCGCTACCGGGACAGGGAACCAGCCCCAGCATTTT
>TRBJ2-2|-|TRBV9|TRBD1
CASSASGTGGVSGELFF
TGTGCCAGCAGCGCGTCCGGGACAGGGGGCGTTTCCGGGGAGCTGTTTTTT
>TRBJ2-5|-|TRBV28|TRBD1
CASSGQGARETQYF
TGTGCCAGCTCGGGACAGGGGGCAAGGGAGACCCAGTACTTC
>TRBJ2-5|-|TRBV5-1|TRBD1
CASSSGDRGRRETQYF
TGCGCCAGCAGCTCAGGGGACAGGGGGCGCAGAGAGACCCAGTACTTC
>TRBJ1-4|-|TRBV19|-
CASTRGSPTNEKLFF
TGTGCCAGTACCCGAGGTTCGCCAACTAATGAAAAACTGTTTTTT
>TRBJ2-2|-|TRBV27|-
CASSLRNYLNTGELFF
TGTGCCAGCAGCCTAAGAAACTATCTGAACACCGGGGAGCTGTTTTTT
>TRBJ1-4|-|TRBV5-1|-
CASSLELNEKLFF
TGCGCCAGCAGCTTGGAACTGAATGAAAAACTGTTTTTT
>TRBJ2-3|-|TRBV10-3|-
CAISDPHRGSTDTQYF
TGTGCCATCAGTGATCCTCACCGTGGGAGTACAGATACGCAGTATTTT
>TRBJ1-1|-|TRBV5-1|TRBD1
CASSLGGWTEAFF
TGCGCCAGCAGCTTAGGGGGCTGGACTGAAGCTTTCTTT
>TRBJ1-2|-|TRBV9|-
CASSPGDKYYGYTF
TGTGCCAGCAGCCCAGGGGACAAGTACTATGGCTACACCTTC